The source of this T cell receptor beta chain is a study of shared clonotypes between healthy human individuals. Terminally differentiated effector memory CD45RA+ cells were excluded from the naive CD8 cells, which were CD45RO-negative and positively selected for CCR7. Sequencing was performed with immunoSEQ multiplex PCR; in TCRdb, only in-frame clones are kept and a portion is missing. Among some 600,000 clones listed, about 96% were seen once. The CDR3 runs 16 residues. V was pared by 5 bases and J by 1 base, with 9 bases of the junction left unmatched. Germline V CDR1 and CDR2: MDHEN, SYDVKM. The sample comprised naive CD8+ T cells sorted from blood. The chain has TRBV28 and TRBJ2-5, with 8 bases fitting TRBD2. This clonotype was obtained from a woman aged 25 to 39 in good health. The CDR3 is CASSPGSGSTQETQYF. CDR3 DNA sequence: TGTGCCAGCAGTCCAGGGAGCGGGAGCACCCAAGAGACCCAGTACTTC.